A selection of T cell receptor beta chains follows, all from one sample in a study of CD8 T cells in ankylosing spondylitis. TCRdb re-called the 5' RACE reads with MiXCR, one entry per CDR3 protein. The sample includes some 840,000 distinct CDR3 sequences, about an eighth of them seen just once. The sample was blood, either unsorted or a sorted T cell fraction (not recorded which). All receptors derive from a male donor with ankylosing spondylitis. CDR3s include the opening cysteine and the closing phenylalanine or tryptophan. Fields, in order: V gene, J gene, CDR3 protein.

v_gene: TRBV19
j_gene: TRBJ2-7
CDR3aa: CASSIGRQDYEQYF

v_gene: TRBV7-2
j_gene: TRBJ2-1
CDR3aa: CASSFEGSRFQREQFF

v_gene: TRBV30
j_gene: TRBJ1-2
CDR3aa: CAWSVLGGLGYTF

v_gene: TRBV12-3/TRBV12-4
j_gene: TRBJ2-3
CDR3aa: CASSLDRGSTDTQYF

v_gene: TRBV5-1
j_gene: TRBJ2-7
CDR3aa: CASSGSGLGEQYF

v_gene: TRBV20-1
j_gene: TRBJ2-3
CDR3aa: CSARGKIDTQYF

v_gene: TRBV20-1
j_gene: TRBJ2-2
CDR3aa: CSAGPPGVTGELFF

v_gene: TRBV20-1
j_gene: TRBJ2-2
CDR3aa: CSAQGGFTGELFF

v_gene: TRBV25-1
j_gene: TRBJ2-2
CDR3aa: CASRINRGLNTGELFF

v_gene: TRBV7-2
j_gene: TRBJ2-3
CDR3aa: CASSLAVPATDTQYF

v_gene: TRBV5-4
j_gene: TRBJ2-1
CDR3aa: CASSLGEGSHEQFF

v_gene: TRBV6-5
j_gene: TRBJ1-3
CDR3aa: CASSYSPWTGSTGNTIYF

v_gene: TRBV4-2
j_gene: TRBJ2-2
CDR3aa: CASSHPVGLAGRELFF

v_gene: TRBV27
j_gene: TRBJ2-7
CDR3aa: CATSRQLSYEQYF

v_gene: TRBV20-1
j_gene: TRBJ2-1
CDR3aa: CSASPTRRHHEQFF

v_gene: TRBV12-5
j_gene: TRBJ1-1
CDR3aa: CASGLEWDRGRGTEAFF

v_gene: TRBV5-4
j_gene: TRBJ2-2
CDR3aa: CASSSAASGSLGTGELFF

v_gene: TRBV5-6
j_gene: TRBJ1-2
CDR3aa: CASSLVSSDGYTF

v_gene: TRBV20-1
j_gene: TRBJ2-3
CDR3aa: CSPTPDSADTQYF

v_gene: TRBV20-1
j_gene: TRBJ2-5
CDR3aa: CSPLGSPETQYF

v_gene: TRBV7-2
j_gene: TRBJ2-7
CDR3aa: CASSVRQGGEQYF

v_gene: TRBV5-1
j_gene: TRBJ2-1
CDR3aa: CASSLLLAGVWNEQFF

v_gene: TRBV30
j_gene: TRBJ2-2
CDR3aa: CAWRIYRGTNTGELFF